This T cell receptor beta chain was recovered during a study of shared T cell receptors in the human thymus. The CDR3 extends over 19 amino acids. The repertoire was sequenced with immunoSEQ multiplex PCR; TCRdb's copy has only in-frame clones and lacks some. The table shows 500,000 to 750,000 clones, with 88% occurring only once. These sequences were also reported in another study, on human thymus T cells. That investigation notes: Corrective cardiac operations yielded the resected thymus tissue. V and J genes seemed to be used with bias in thymic and blood repertoires.

The sample comprised thymocytes. The V call is TRBV1, the J call TRBJ2-5; the D call TRBD2 from the table was never checked on the DNA. TRBV1 is a documented pseudogene. The receptor's source is a boy less than two years old with a congenital heart defect. The CDR3 reads CTSSQNGTKREDFQETQYF. The CDR3 DNA sequence: TGCACCAGCAGCCAGAACGGGACTAAGCGGGAGGACTTCCAAGAGACCCAGTACTTC.